Shown below are 30 T cell receptor beta chains from a single sample sequenced in a study of neurological immune-mediated disorders. TCRdb independently ran MiXCR on the 5' RACE reads; one entry per CDR3 protein. The sample shows approximately 50,000 distinct CDR3 sequences, approximately 8.4% of them seen only once. Time point in this sample: longitudinal time-point 3. The sequenced sample consisted of PBMCs. The receptors were sampled from a woman in her thirties or forties in good health.

This clonotype was counted at least ten times. The V gene is TRBV5-1, the J gene TRBJ2-1; no firm D call. V was clipped by 4 bases and J by 8 bases, with 10 bases between them. CDR3 length equals 12 residues. CDR1 and CDR2 (germline): SGHRS, YFSETQ. The CDR3 nucleotides are TGCGCCAGCAGCCTTCAGCACGATGAGCAGTTCTTC. It is translated as CASSLQHDEQFF.

This clonotype was observed at least ten times. The chain joins TRBV7-2 to TRBJ2-3; 12 bases match TRBD2. V lost 4 bases to trimming and J lost 1 base; unmatched junction nucleotides: 6. The length of the CDR3 is 17 residues. Germline V CDR1 and CDR2: SGHTA, FQGNSA. CDR3: CASSSVGLAGRTDTQYF. CDR3 DNA: TGTGCCAGCAGCTCCGTGGGACTAGCGGGCCGCACAGATACGCAGTATTTT.

The table lists this clonotype with many counts. The V call is TRBV24-1, the J call TRBJ2-2; D is unresolved. The CDR3 is made up of 12 amino acids. Between the trimmed V and J ends, which lost 2 bases and 8 bases, there was a span of 5 bases. Germline V CDR1 and CDR2: KGHDR, SFDVKD. In DNA form, the CDR3 reads TGTGCCACCAGTGATTATGGAGGGGAGCTGTTTTTT. It is translated as CATSDYGGELFF.

This clonotype has at least ten counts. The chain recombines TRBV9 with TRBJ1-5; TRBD1 might be the D (5 bases). Trimming cost V 3 bases and J 2 bases, with 9 bases left between them. Germline CDR1 and CDR2: SGDLS and YYNGEE. The CDR3 extends over 14 amino acids. CDR3 sequence reads: CASSGDAGNQPQHF. The CDR3 DNA is TGTGCCAGCAGCGGGGACGCCGGCAATCAGCCCCAGCATTTT.

This clonotype was recorded at least ten times. This sequence joins TRBV20-1 and TRBJ2-1, with unresolved D. Germline V gene data show CDR1 as DFQATT and CDR2 as SNEGSKA (reference sequence). Trimming took 1 base from V and 5 from J, leaving 9 bases between them. The CDR3 runs to 13 residues. The CDR3 DNA follows: TGCAGTGCTAGAGTGTACGGAGACAATGAGCAGTTCTTC. Translated, it gives CSARVYGDNEQFF.

This clonotype was picked up many times. The chain employs TRBV20-1 and TRBJ2-2; 11 positions match TRBD2. The CDR3 runs 16 residues. Germline CDR1 reads DFQATT; CDR2 reads SNEGSKA (reference sequence). Trimming cost V 3 bases and J 4 bases; bases outside gene matches: 7. In DNA form, the CDR3 reads TGCAGTGCTAGGTGGACTAGCGGGCGGGCCACCGGGGAGCTGTTTTTT. The encoded protein is CSARWTSGRATGELFF.

V gene TRBV6-1 combines with J gene TRBJ2-7; 8 bases are a match to TRBD1. The ends lost 8 bases at V and 2 bases at J; junction bases unmatched: 14. CDR1 MNHNS and CDR2 SASEGT come from the germline V gene. This CDR3 has 16 residues. CDR3 nucleotides: TGTGCCAGCTACCCGTTGGCAGGGGGCTCCGCCTACGAGCAGTACTTC. Its protein is CASYPLAGGSAYEQYF.

This sequence joins TRBV6-5 and TRBJ2-3, with 7 bases matching TRBD1. There are 17 residues in the CDR3. The germline gives CDR1 MNHEY, CDR2 SVGAGI. Germline trimming cut 6 bases from V and 1 base from J; bases unmatched to any gene: 13. CDR3 DNA sequence: TGTGCCAGCAGCCCCCCCGACAGGGCACCAGGCACAGATACGCAGTATTTT. This encodes CASSPPDRAPGTDTQYF.

This clonotype occurred many times. The V and J genes are TRBV5-1 and TRBJ1-6; D ambiguous. The CDR3 loop spans 13 amino acids. Between the trimmed V and J ends, which lost 0 bases and 6 bases, there was a span of 4 bases. Germline CDR1 is SGHRS and CDR2 is YFSETQ. CDR3 amino acids: CASSLEPNSPLHF. As DNA, the CDR3 is TGCGCCAGCAGCTTGGAACCTAATTCACCCCTCCACTTT.

This clonotype was counted ten times or more. The V call is TRBV27, the J call TRBJ1-1, with TRBD1 matching 7 bases. Germline trimming cut 5 bases from V and 7 bases from J; bases unmatched to any gene: 7. Germline lookup yields CDR1 MNHEY and CDR2 SMNVEV (reference sequence). The CDR3 covers 13 residues. The chain's CDR3 is CASSPQGPSEAFF. The DNA of the CDR3 is TGTGCCAGCAGTCCACAGGGGCCAAGTGAAGCTTTCTTT.

This clonotype was counted ten times or more. The V gene is TRBV6-5, the J gene TRBJ1-1; TRBD1 matches at 7 bases. V shed 10 bases, J shed 0 bases, and the junction held 14 bases outside the gene matches. CDR1 is MNHEY, CDR2 SVGAGI, per germline. This CDR3 has 16 residues. The CDR3 bases are TGTGCCAACCCTTTACAGGGGCTTACAATGAACACTGAAGCTTTCTTT. Translated: CANPLQGLTMNTEAFF.

This clonotype showed up many times. The chain joins TRBV29-1 to TRBJ2-1, with D tentatively TRBD2 (6 bases). Germline lookup yields CDR1 SQVTM and CDR2 ANQGSEA. The ends were cut back, 6 bases at V and 1 base at J, with 13 bases in the middle. The CDR3 has 14 residues. CDR3 sequence reads: CSVGGALSYNEQFF. As DNA, the CDR3 is TGCAGCGTGGGCGGGGCCTTATCCTACAATGAGCAGTTCTTC.

There are many counts of this clonotype. The rearrangement uses TRBV6-6 and TRBJ1-1; D not certain. The CDR3 loop spans 13 amino acids. CDR1 MNHNY and CDR2 SVGAGI come from the germline V gene (reference sequence). Trimming shortened V by 5 bases and J by 2 bases, and 9 bases separated the two germline ends. CDR3 in amino acids: CASSREGNTEAFF. In DNA, the CDR3 is TGTGCCAGCAGTCGGGAGGGAAACACTGAAGCTTTCTTT.

This clonotype appeared many times. This chain links TRBV2 with TRBJ1-5; D is ambiguous. V lost 6 bases and J lost 3, with 12 bases in between. The CDR3 sequence is 14 residues long. Per the germline V gene, CDR1 is SNHLY and CDR2 is FYNNEI. The CDR3 loop reads CASSPTGPNQPQHF. CDR3 DNA sequence: TGTGCCAGCAGCCCCACTGGGCCCAATCAGCCCCAGCATTTT.

This clonotype was seen many times. This rearrangement joins TRBV6-4 to TRBJ2-2; no reliable D call. The V end lost 4 bases, the J end lost 3 bases, and 9 bases lay between the germline ends. The germline CDR1 and CDR2 sequences are MRHNA and SNTAGT. CDR3 size: 14 residues. CDR3 coding DNA: TGTGCCAGCAGTGGTCTGGCAGACACCGGGGAGCTGTTTTTT. Its translation: CASSGLADTGELFF.

This clonotype appeared many times. CDR3 coding DNA: TGTGCCAGCAGTTTAGTGGGCTCGGAGGGGCCCCAGCATTTT. Encoded protein: CASSLVGSEGPQHF. V is TRBV27 and J is TRBJ1-5; D not resolved. Per germline, CDR1 MNHEY and CDR2 SMNVEV (reference sequence). This CDR3 comprises 14 residues. The V end was cut by 2 bases, the J end by 9 bases, with 14 bases between.

This clonotype has at least ten counts. The chain combines TRBV12-3 or TRBV12-4 with TRBJ2-7, with TRBD2 identical over 8 bases. This CDR3 is built from 14 residues. J lost 7 bases, V lost 5 bases, and 10 bases had no gene match. In DNA form, the CDR3 reads TGTGCCAGCAGTCTCACTAGCGGTGCTCTTGAGCAGTACTTC. Its protein product is CASSLTSGALEQYF.

At least ten counts were recorded for this clonotype. This chain uses TRBV7-3 with TRBJ2-3; D remains unclear. Germline CDR1 and CDR2: SGHTA and FQGTGA. Trimming removed 5 bases at V and 6 bases at J, with 12 bases between. This CDR3 spans 13 amino acids. In DNA, the CDR3 is TGTGCCAGCAGCGTCCTGGTGAAGGATACGCAGTATTTT. It codes for CASSVLVKDTQYF. The full variable domain, with the rest looked up from reference TRBV7-3 and TRBJ2-3, is GAGVSQTPSNKVTEKGKYVELRCDPISGHTALYWYRQSLGQGPEFLIYFQGTGAADDSGLPNDRFFAVRPEGSVSTLKIQRTERGDSAVYLCASSVLVKDTQYFGPGTRLTVL.

The sample holds many counts of this clonotype. V is TRBV12-3 or TRBV12-4 and J is TRBJ1-2; 8 bases match TRBD1. The junction had 4 bases not matched to a gene; V was cut back by 3 bases and J by 4 bases. There are 14 residues in the CDR3. CDR3 nucleotide sequence: TGTGCCAGCAGTTTGGACAGGGATTTCTATGGCTACACCTTC. It specifies CASSLDRDFYGYTF.

There are many counts of this clonotype. This rearrangement joins TRBV5-1 to TRBJ2-7; D call uncertain. The ends were cut back, 0 bases at V and 2 bases at J, with 18 bases in the middle. Germline CDR1 is SGHRS and CDR2 is YFSETQ. The CDR3 contains 17 residues. The CDR3 DNA follows: TGCGCCAGCAGCTTGGCCGAAAGTGGGGTGATGGCCTACGAGCAGTACTTC. Translation: CASSLAESGVMAYEQYF.

The gene calls are TRBV6-6 and TRBJ1-2, with D unclear. The V end lost 6 bases, the J end lost 0 bases, and 11 bases lay between the germline ends. This CDR3 has 14 residues. Germline V gene data show CDR1 as MNHNY and CDR2 as SVGAGI (reference sequence). The CDR3 nucleotides are TGTGCCAGCAGCATACAGAGATCTAACTATGGCTACACCTTC. Its protein product is CASSIQRSNYGYTF.

This clonotype was counted many times. The V call is TRBV10-2, the J call TRBJ1-1; the D gene is possibly TRBD1 (6 bases). Deletions cut 0 bases from V and 3 bases from J, with 11 bases between. The CDR3 runs 15 residues. Per germline, CDR1 WSHSY and CDR2 SAAADI. The CDR3: CASSESQGSDTEAFF. The CDR3 DNA reads as TGCGCCAGCAGTGAGTCCCAGGGGAGTGACACTGAAGCTTTCTTT.

This clonotype was counted at least ten times. CDR3 bases: TGCAGTGCCTTATCAGGAGGGCCGGACAATGAGCAGTTCTTC. Protein product: CSALSGGPDNEQFF. The rearrangement joins TRBV20-1 to TRBJ2-1, with D possibly being TRBD2 (6 bases). The CDR3 runs 14 residues. Trimming removed 6 bases from V and 5 bases from J, with 17 bases in between. Germline CDR1 is DFQATT and CDR2 is SNEGSKA (reference sequence).

This clonotype occurred many times. This chain links TRBV4-3 with TRBJ2-6; a weak D match, TRBD2 (5 bases). Between the trimmed V and J ends, which lost 1 base and 0 bases, there was a span of 10 bases. The germline CDR1 and CDR2 sequences are LGHNA and YSLEER. There are 17 residues in the CDR3. This chain's CDR3 is CASSQGERGSGANVLTF. The CDR3 bases are TGCGCCAGCAGCCAAGGAGAACGGGGCTCTGGGGCCAACGTCCTGACTTTC.

This clonotype was detected ten times or more. The V and J genes are TRBV6-5 and TRBJ2-3; D may be TRBD2 (5 bases). CDR3 length: 15 residues. Germline V lookup: CDR1 MNHEY, CDR2 SVGAGI. The V end lost 0 bases, the J end lost 6 bases, and 13 bases lay between the germline ends. As DNA, the CDR3 is TGTGCCAGCAGTTACTCCGGACGGAGGTTGGATACGCAGTATTTT. This sequence encodes CASSYSGRRLDTQYF.

The table lists this clonotype with a few counts. The J gene is TRBJ2-7, the V gene TRBV6-2 or TRBV6-3; D is perhaps TRBD2 (6 bases). The CDR3 is 12 residues long. The V end lost 2 bases, the J end lost 8 bases, and 10 bases lay between the germline ends. Germline-derived CDR1 and CDR2 are MNHEY and SVGEGT. The CDR3 here is CASSYLGLQQYF. CDR3 nucleotide sequence: TGTGCCAGCAGTTACCTAGGACTACAGCAGTACTTC.

This clonotype was picked up many times. The V and J genes are TRBV27 and TRBJ1-4; the D gene is possibly TRBD1 (5 bases). The CDR3 is made up of 15 amino acids. Per the germline V gene, CDR1 is MNHEY and CDR2 is SMNVEV (reference sequence). Trimming shortened V by 3 bases and J by 11 bases, and 19 bases separated the two germline ends. As DNA, the CDR3 is TGTGCCAGCAGTTTCTCCGGGACTGGGTTGGGGAAACTGTTTTTT. This codes for CASSFSGTGLGKLFF.

This clonotype was recorded at least ten times. V usage is TRBV29-1 and J usage is TRBJ2-7; 8 bases match TRBD2. J lost 7 bases, V lost 6 bases, and 5 bases had no gene match. This CDR3 comprises 11 residues. Germline V CDR1 and CDR2: SQVTM, ANQGSEA. CDR3 bases: TGCAGCGTCGCCGGACTAGCTGAGCAGTACTTC. Residues: CSVAGLAEQYF.

At least ten counts were recorded for this clonotype. The V and J genes are TRBV29-1 and TRBJ1-1; D may be TRBD1 (5 bases). The CDR3 has 15 residues. Trimming removed 6 bases from V and 6 bases from J, with 23 bases in between. The germline gives CDR1 SQVTM, CDR2 ANQGSEA. CDR3 sequence (DNA): TGCAGCGTCGCCGTGTCCGGCGGGACGGTGGCTGAAGCTTTCTTT. This gives the protein CSVAVSGGTVAEAFF.

This clonotype was recorded at least ten times. The rearrangement joins TRBV7-2 to TRBJ2-5; 7 positions match TRBD2. The germline V gene has CDR1 SGHTA and CDR2 FQGNSA. The V segment lost 5 bases and the J segment 5 bases; nucleotides outside the gene matches: 11. This CDR3 spans 15 amino acids. CDR3 in DNA: TGTGCCAGCAGCCCCAGACTAGCTTACCGGGAGACCCAGTACTTC. This codes for CASSPRLAYRETQYF.